Described below is a single TCR beta chain sequence and its context. The sample originates from a study of blood T cell repertoires in COVID-19. At the level of the study: There were acute and convalescent COVID-19 samples, and they came from the United States, Italy and Spain.

Data came from immunoSEQ multiplex PCR; TCRdb stores just in-frame clones and leaves some out. The sample yields 170,000 or so clones, around 80% seen once. Cohort assignment relied on participant-reported clinical history. All recovered Cohort 3 donors got two negative PCRs, got clearance, or saw symptom resolution. The sample was PBMCs or T cells enriched from blood (not recorded which). The clonotype comes from a woman in her 50s who had recovered from COVID-19.

The CDR3 DNA reads as TGTGCCAGTAGTGTTGGGACTAGCGCCACTGGGGCCAACGTCCTGACTTTC. This encodes CASSVGTSATGANVLTF. The V and J genes are TRBV19 and TRBJ2-6; 10 bases are a match to TRBD2. The CDR3 is made up of 17 amino acids. V shed 5 bases, J shed 2 bases, and the junction held 6 bases outside the gene matches. Per the germline V gene, CDR1 is LNHDA and CDR2 is SQIVND (reference sequence).